The rows below give T cell receptor beta chains drawn from one sample of a study of cytomegalovirus exposure and HLA in healthy donors. The repertoire was sequenced with immunoSEQ multiplex PCR; TCRdb's copy has only in-frame clones and lacks some. The sample carries fewer than 200,000 clones, 65% to 85% recorded once. Sequenced input: PBMCs. Receptors originate from a man between 60 and 75 years old in good health and CMV-seronegative. CDR3s include the opening cysteine and the closing phenylalanine or tryptophan. D genes are given only for firm matches. A row's size may be missing; if present it is once, few, many or a size class.

clone size	J gene	V gene	D gene	CDR3 protein	CDR3 DNA
few	TRBJ1-1	TRBV27	NA	CASSLSGRETEAFF	TGTGCCAGCAGTTTATCGGGGAGAGAAACTGAAGCTTTCTTT
once	TRBJ2-7	TRBV4-1	TRBD2	CASSQGYGAGALSYEQYF	TGCGCCAGCAGCCAAGGATATGGAGCGGGAGCCCTAAGCTACGAGCAGTACTTC
NA	TRBJ1-1	TRBV5-1	NA	CASRPTGWGTEAFF	TGCGCCAGCAGGCCTACAGGGTGGGGCACTGAAGCTTTCTTT
NA	TRBJ1-5	TRBV10-2	NA	CASRGDKNQPQHF	TGCGCCAGCAGGGGGGACAAAAATCAGCCCCAGCATTTT
once	TRBJ1-2	TRBV28	TRBD1	CASRTGATNYGYTF	TGTGCCAGCAGGACAGGGGCTACTAACTATGGCTACACCTTC
NA	TRBJ2-2	TRBV13	TRBD2	CASSPISGGGAGELFF	TGTGCCAGCAGCCCAATTTCGGGCGGGGGAGCCGGGGAGCTGTTTTTT
NA	TRBJ2-2	TRBV6-1	TRBD2	CASSPSGRNTGELFF	TGTGCCAGCAGTCCAAGCGGGAGGAACACCGGGGAGCTGTTTTTT
NA	TRBJ1-6	TRBV29-1	NA	CSVRDTLGPLHF	TGCAGCGTTAGGGACACCCTCGGGCCCCTCCACTTT
NA	TRBJ2-7	TRBV5-1	NA	CASSLAPNYEQYF	TGCGCCAGCAGCTTGGCCCCCAACTACGAGCAGTACTTC
NA	TRBJ1-1	TRBV7-3	NA	CASSLDRNTEAFF	TGTGCCAGCAGCCTGGACAGGAACACTGAAGCTTTCTTT
NA	TRBJ2-7	TRBV7-9	TRBD1	CASSKSRDRGGLEQYF	TGTGCCAGCAGCAAATCCCGGGACAGGGGTGGTCTCGAGCAGTACTTC
NA	TRBJ2-5	TRBV19	NA	CASSIVAGETQYF	TGTGCCAGTAGTATTGTGGCCGGGGAGACCCAGTACTTC
once	TRBJ2-2	TRBV5-6	TRBD1	CASSFYTGVAGELFF	TGTGCCAGCAGCTTCTATACAGGGGTGGCCGGGGAGCTGTTTTTT
NA	TRBJ2-5	TRBV7-6	NA	CASSLWDTGGETQYF	TGTGCCAGCAGCTTATGGGACACGGGTGGGGAGACCCAGTACTTC
once	TRBJ2-1	TRBV30	NA	CAWTVGAAYNEQFF	TGTGCCTGGACCGTTGGGGCGGCCTACAATGAGCAGTTCTTC
NA	TRBJ1-1	TRBV11-1	TRBD1	CASSYVRGSTEAFF	TGTGCCAGCAGCTATGTCAGGGGGTCTACTGAAGCTTTCTTT
NA	TRBJ2-2	TRBV9	NA	CASSVALDSGELFF	TGTGCCAGCAGCGTAGCACTTGATAGCGGGGAGCTGTTTTTT
NA	TRBJ1-2	TRBV2	NA	CASSEAGDETGPNYGYTF	TGTGCCAGCAGTGAAGCTGGCGATGAAACAGGGCCGAACTATGGCTACACCTTC
NA	TRBJ2-3	TRBV5-1	NA	CASNFKQGGTDTQYF	TGCGCCAGCAACTTCAAACAGGGCGGAACAGATACGCAGTATTTT
NA	TRBJ1-5	TRBV12-5	NA	CASGLVLDQPQHF	TGTGCTAGTGGTTTGGTACTGGATCAGCCCCAGCATTTT
NA	TRBJ1-1	TRBV19	TRBD1	CASTSTGKLVTEAFF	TGTGCCAGTACTTCGACAGGGAAGTTAGTCACTGAAGCTTTCTTT
NA	TRBJ2-1	TRBV6-5	NA	CASSLLHSKRREQFF	TGTGCCAGCAGTCTCTTACACTCAAAGCGTCGTGAGCAGTTCTTC
NA	TRBJ2-7	TRBV27	TRBD2	CASSLVGTSLYEQYF	TGTGCCAGCAGTTTGGTTGGGACTAGTCTATACGAGCAGTACTTC
NA	TRBJ2-5	TRBV7-3	TRBD2	CASSHGGGQTQYF	TGTGCCAGCAGTCACGGGGGGGGACAGACCCAGTACTTC
NA	TRBJ1-2	TRBV10-3	NA	CASGQNSNYGYTF	TGTGCCAGCGGACAGAACTCTAACTATGGCTACACCTTC
NA	TRBJ2-4	TRBV6-1	TRBD2	CASSALSAGPDIQYF	TGTGCCAGCAGTGCGCTATCAGCGGGGCCAGACATTCAGTACTTC
NA	TRBJ1-1	TRBV14	NA	CASSQIGQPSTEAFF	TGTGCCAGCAGCCAAATTGGGCAGCCGTCCACTGAAGCTTTCTTT
NA	TRBJ1-5	TRBV6-1	NA	CASDTGFSNQPQHF	TGTGCCAGCGATACAGGGTTCAGCAATCAGCCCCAGCATTTT
once	TRBJ1-6	TRBV5-1	TRBD1	CASSSGQEPSPLHF	TGCGCCAGCAGCTCCGGACAGGAGCCTTCACCCCTCCACTTT
NA	TRBJ2-5	TRBV29-1	NA	CSVEWSSAETQYF	TGCAGCGTTGAATGGTCTAGCGCCGAGACCCAGTACTTC
NA	TRBJ2-7	TRBV13	NA	CASSLGRSDLAYEQYF	TGTGCCAGCAGCTTAGGTAGGTCGGACTTAGCCTACGAGCAGTACTTC
NA	TRBJ1-3	TRBV19	TRBD1	CASSPTGAKGPGNTIYF	TGTGCCAGTAGTCCGACAGGGGCGAAAGGGCCTGGAAACACCATATATTTT
NA	TRBJ1-1	TRBV19	NA	CASSIAGLPKEAFF	TGTGCCAGTAGTATAGCGGGACTACCAAAAGAAGCTTTCTTT
NA	TRBJ1-1	TRBV28	NA	CASSLQGGGREAFF	TGTGCCAGCAGTTTGCAGGGCGGAGGGCGTGAAGCTTTCTTT
once	TRBJ1-2	TRBV6-5	TRBD1	CASRDRVYGYTF	TGTGCCAGCCGGGACAGGGTATATGGCTACACCTTC
NA	TRBJ2-1	TRBV9	TRBD2	CASSTTSGRASEQFF	TGTGCCAGCAGCACCACTAGCGGGAGAGCCTCTGAGCAGTTCTTC
NA	TRBJ2-1	TRBV27	TRBD1	CASSLSPQGVEYNEQFF	TGTGCCAGCAGTTTATCCCCACAGGGGGTGGAATACAATGAGCAGTTCTTC
few	TRBJ2-5	TRBV5-1	TRBD1	CASTFDRARETQYF	TGCGCCAGCACCTTTGACAGGGCACGAGAGACCCAGTACTTC
once	TRBJ1-3	TRBV7-8	NA	CASSLGRGSGNTIYF	TGTGCCAGCAGCTTAGGCAGGGGCTCTGGAAACACCATATATTTT
NA	TRBJ2-1	TRBV29-1	NA	CSVGGRGGGEQFF	TGCAGCGTTGGAGGCAGGGGAGGGGGTGAGCAGTTCTTC
few	TRBJ2-4	TRBV28	NA	CASSSQAVAKNIQYF	TGTGCCAGCAGTAGTCAGGCTGTGGCCAAAAACATTCAGTACTTC
NA	TRBJ1-5	TRBV19	NA	CASSTYHTWPQHF	TGTGCCAGTAGTACCTACCATACTTGGCCCCAGCATTTT
few	TRBJ2-2	TRBV6-5	NA	CASSYSPVIETGELFF	TGTGCCAGCAGTTACTCGCCCGTAATAGAAACCGGGGAGCTGTTTTTT
NA	TRBJ2-5	TRBV29-1	NA	CSVAPQETQYF	TGCAGCGTTGCCCCACAAGAGACCCAGTACTTC
NA	TRBJ2-3	TRBV5-8	TRBD2	CASRSSGVRDTQYF	TGTGCCAGCAGATCCAGCGGGGTTCGAGATACGCAGTATTTT
NA	TRBJ1-1	TRBV18	NA	CASSPGTGGNTEAFF	TGTGCCAGCTCACCAGGGACCGGGGGGAACACTGAAGCTTTCTTT
NA	TRBJ2-3	TRBV9	NA	CASSVSGLSTDTQYF	TGTGCCAGCAGCGTCAGCGGGCTTAGCACAGATACGCAGTATTTT
NA	TRBJ1-2	TRBV27	NA	CASLYGYGYTF	TGTGCCAGCCTTTACGGCTATGGCTACACCTTC
NA	TRBJ2-3	TRBV28	NA	CASRSSGVSTDTQYF	TGTGCCAGCAGGTCCTCGGGAGTTAGCACAGATACGCAGTATTTT
NA	TRBJ1-2	TRBV29-1	NA	CSVEDPGFYGYPF	TGCAGCGTTGAAGATCCAGGATTCTATGGCTACCCCTTC
NA	TRBJ1-3	TRBV9	NA	CASSVGGQIGNTIYF	TGTGCCAGCAGCGTAGGGGGGCAGATTGGAAACACCATATATTTT